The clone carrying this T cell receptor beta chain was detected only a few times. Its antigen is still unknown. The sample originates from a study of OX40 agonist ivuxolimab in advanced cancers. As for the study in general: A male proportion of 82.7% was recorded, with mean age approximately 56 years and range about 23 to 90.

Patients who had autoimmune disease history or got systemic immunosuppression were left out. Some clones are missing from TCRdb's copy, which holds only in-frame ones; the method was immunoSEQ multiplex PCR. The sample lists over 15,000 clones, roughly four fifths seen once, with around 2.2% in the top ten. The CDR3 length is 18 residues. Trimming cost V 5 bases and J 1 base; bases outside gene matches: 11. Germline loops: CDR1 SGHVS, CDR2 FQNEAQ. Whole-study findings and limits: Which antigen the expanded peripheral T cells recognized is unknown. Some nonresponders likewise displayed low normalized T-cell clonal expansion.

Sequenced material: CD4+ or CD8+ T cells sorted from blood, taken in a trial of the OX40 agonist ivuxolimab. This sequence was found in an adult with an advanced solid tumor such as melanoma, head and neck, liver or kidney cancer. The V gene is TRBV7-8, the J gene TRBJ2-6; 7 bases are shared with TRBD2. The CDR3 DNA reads TGTGCCAGCAGCATCCTCGGGAGGAAGCCTTCTGGGGCCAACGTCCTGACTTTC. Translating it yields CASSILGRKPSGANVLTF.